This T cell receptor (beta chain) was sequenced in a study of a mutant IDH1 vaccine in newly diagnosed glioma. Study information: Of the patients given treatment, roughly 60% were male and 37.5% were female, and a mean age of approximately 40 years was recorded. Most had both radiotherapy and temozolomide beforehand; others had only one. General study findings and limits: Detectable vaccine-induced immune responses arose in 80% to 95% of patients.

This CDR3 contains 16 residues. The germline V gene has CDR1 SGHRS and CDR2 YFSETQ. V was trimmed by 0 bases and J by 0 bases, leaving 9 bases between them. Points on this clone: Its cognate antigen is unknown.

Time point specified: baseline, week 1 (first vaccination visit). Treatment of the sample: pre-vaccination baseline after standard-of-care therapy. The donors' diagnosis was new WHO grade 3 or 4 astrocytoma that was IDH1-mutant and ATRX-lost. The data were produced by immunoSEQ multiplex PCR, yet TCRdb's version contains in-frame clones alone and is incomplete. Of around 37,000 clones listed, roughly 78% were seen once; the top ten hold approximately 9.1%. The chain recombines TRBV5-1 with TRBJ1-4; D remains ambiguous. The sequences come from PBMCs, collected from a glioma patient treated with radiotherapy, temozolomide or both. The sequence derives from a man in his forties or fifties with glioma. Some clones in this sample may be carry-over from other donors' samples. As DNA, the CDR3 is TGCGCCAGCAGCTTGGCCCAATCCGCAACTAATGAAAAACTGTTTTTT. Translation gives CASSLAQSATNEKLFF.